This TCR beta chain was documented in a study of breast tumors, draining lymph nodes, adjacent tissues. Whole-study results and caveats: Compared with basal-like, luminal-like tumors shared significantly more repertoire with nontumor tissue.

The CDR3 spans 12 residues. Per the germline V gene, CDR1 is SGHTA and CDR2 is FQGNSA. The ends were cut back, 1 base at V and 15 bases at J, with 13 bases in the middle. TCRdb fed the multiplex PCR reads into MiXCR, producing one record per CDR3 protein. The repertoire holds under 300,000 distinct CDR3 sequences, with roughly a third as singletons. Comment on this clonotype: Its antigen remains unknown.

Samples came from axillary lymph nodes draining the breast cancer. The gene calls are TRBV7-2 and TRBJ1-5; the D gene is possibly TRBD1 (6 bases). The material sequenced was axillary lymph node tissue. This sequence originates from a female donor with breast cancer. Some clones in this sample may be carry-over from other donors' samples. The CDR3 DNA is TGTGCCAGCAGCTTAGAGGGCAGGGGTGTGCATTTT. Translating it yields CASSLEGRGVHF.